This T cell receptor (beta chain) came from a study of T-cell memory formation after mild COVID-19. This clonotype turned up a few times. TCRdb used MiXCR to reprocess the 5' RACE reads, holding one entry per CDR3 protein. The table includes fewer than 700,000 distinct CDR3 sequences, 20% to 25% detected once. Deletions cut 0 bases from V and 1 base from J, with 14 bases between. The CDR3 runs 17 residues. Germline CDR1 LGHNA, CDR2 YSLEER. Sequencing was performed on PBMCs or a T cell subset sorted from them (not recorded which). This receptor was identified in an adult woman who had mild COVID-19 (a few samples of this study predate the infection). Cell type and time point are not known. V gene TRBV4-3 combines with J gene TRBJ2-3; D is unclear. For the CDR3, the DNA is TGCGCCAGCAGCCAAGACTCAGTAGGGATGGGCACAGATACGCAGTATTTT. Translating it yields CASSQDSVGMGTDTQYF.